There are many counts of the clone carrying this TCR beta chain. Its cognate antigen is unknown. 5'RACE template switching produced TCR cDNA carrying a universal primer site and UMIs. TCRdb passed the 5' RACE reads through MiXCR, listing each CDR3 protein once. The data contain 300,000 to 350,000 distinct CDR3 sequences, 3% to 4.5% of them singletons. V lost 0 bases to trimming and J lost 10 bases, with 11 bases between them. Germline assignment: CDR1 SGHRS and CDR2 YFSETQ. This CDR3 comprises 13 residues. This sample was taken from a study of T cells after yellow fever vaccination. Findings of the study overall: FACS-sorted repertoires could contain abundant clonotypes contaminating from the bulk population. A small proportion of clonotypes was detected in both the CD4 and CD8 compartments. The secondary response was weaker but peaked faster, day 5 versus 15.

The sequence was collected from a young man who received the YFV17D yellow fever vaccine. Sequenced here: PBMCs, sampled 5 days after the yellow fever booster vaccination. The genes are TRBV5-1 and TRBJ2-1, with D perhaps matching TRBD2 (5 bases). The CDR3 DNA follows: TGCGCCAGCAGCTTGGTTATATCGGGGGAGCAGTTCTTC. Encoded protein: CASSLVISGEQFF.